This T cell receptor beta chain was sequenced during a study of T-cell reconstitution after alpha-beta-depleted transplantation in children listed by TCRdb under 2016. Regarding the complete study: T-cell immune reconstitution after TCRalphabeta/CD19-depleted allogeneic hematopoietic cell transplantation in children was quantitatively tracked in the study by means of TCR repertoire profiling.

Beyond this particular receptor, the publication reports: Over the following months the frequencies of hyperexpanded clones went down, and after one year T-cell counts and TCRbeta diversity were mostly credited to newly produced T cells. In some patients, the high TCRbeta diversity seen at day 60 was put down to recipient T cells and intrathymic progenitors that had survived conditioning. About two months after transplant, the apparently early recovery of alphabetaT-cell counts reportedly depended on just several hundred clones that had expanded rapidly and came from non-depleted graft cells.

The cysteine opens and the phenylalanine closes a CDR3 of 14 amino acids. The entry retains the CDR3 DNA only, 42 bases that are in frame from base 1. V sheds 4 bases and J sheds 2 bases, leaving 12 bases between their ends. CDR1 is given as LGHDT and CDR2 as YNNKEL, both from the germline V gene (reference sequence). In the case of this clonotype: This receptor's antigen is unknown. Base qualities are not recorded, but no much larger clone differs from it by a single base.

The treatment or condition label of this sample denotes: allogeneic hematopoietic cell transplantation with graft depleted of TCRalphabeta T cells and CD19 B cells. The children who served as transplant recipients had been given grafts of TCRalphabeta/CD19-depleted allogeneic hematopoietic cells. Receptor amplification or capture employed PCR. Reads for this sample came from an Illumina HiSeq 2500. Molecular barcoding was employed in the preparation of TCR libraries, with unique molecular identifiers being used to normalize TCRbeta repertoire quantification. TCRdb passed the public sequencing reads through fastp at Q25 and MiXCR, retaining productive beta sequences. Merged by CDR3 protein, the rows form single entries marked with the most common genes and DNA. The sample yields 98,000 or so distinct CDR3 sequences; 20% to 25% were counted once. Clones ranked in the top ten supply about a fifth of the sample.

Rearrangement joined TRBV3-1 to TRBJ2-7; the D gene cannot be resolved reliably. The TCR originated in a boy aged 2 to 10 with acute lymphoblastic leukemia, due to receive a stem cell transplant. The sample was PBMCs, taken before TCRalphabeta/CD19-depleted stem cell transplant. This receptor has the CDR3 CASSLSAVTYEQYF. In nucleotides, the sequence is TGTGCCAGCAGCCTCTCGGCGGTCACCTACGAGCAGTACTTC.